This T cell receptor beta chain was sequenced for a study of CD8 T cells in Susac syndrome. The RNA, about 0.45 to 1 ug, was put through reverse transcription using random hexamers. TCRdb re-called the immunoSEQ multiplex PCR reads with MiXCR, one entry per CDR3 protein. This table holds approximately 150,000 distinct CDR3 sequences, approximately 95% found once. Sequencing of TCR beta, carried out with a high-throughput approach, was applied to CD8+ and CD4+ T cells from the blood. The multiple sclerosis controls, all treatment-naive patients, had relapsing-remitting disease that was stable or active. While CD8+ and CD4+ T cells were isolated negatively, TEMRA cells were enriched by FACS. Regarding the study as a whole: The study recognized that its TCR sequencing and HLA analysis covered a relatively small number of individuals.

This CDR3 has 14 residues. CDR1 is LGHDT and CDR2 is YNNKEL in the germline V gene (reference sequence). V lost 0 bases and J 3 bases, leaving 9 bases between the germline ends. Turning to this clonotype: Its cognate antigen is unknown.

The chain couples TRBV3-1 to TRBJ2-7, with unresolved D. The sample consisted of CD4+ T cells from PBMCs. The TCR comes from a human donor with multiple sclerosis. Written as DNA, the CDR3 is TGTGCCAGCAGCCAAGAAGGGTTTAGCTACGAGCAGTACTTC. Amino acids: CASSQEGFSYEQYF.